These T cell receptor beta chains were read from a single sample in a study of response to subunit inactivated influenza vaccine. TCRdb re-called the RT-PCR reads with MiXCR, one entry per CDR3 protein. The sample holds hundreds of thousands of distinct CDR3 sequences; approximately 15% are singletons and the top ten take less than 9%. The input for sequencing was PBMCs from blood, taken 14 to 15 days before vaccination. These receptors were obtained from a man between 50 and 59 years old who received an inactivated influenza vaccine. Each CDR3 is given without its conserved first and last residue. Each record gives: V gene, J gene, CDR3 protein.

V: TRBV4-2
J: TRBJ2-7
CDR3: ASSLGEGPVYEQY

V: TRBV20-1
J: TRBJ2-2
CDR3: SVHGRTVNTGELF

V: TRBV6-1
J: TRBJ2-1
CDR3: ASSLPSGSLYEQF

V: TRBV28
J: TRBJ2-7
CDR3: ASSGGQRKQY

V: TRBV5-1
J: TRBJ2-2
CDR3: ASSVNTGELF

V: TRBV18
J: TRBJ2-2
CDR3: ASSPTLSGLRSGELF

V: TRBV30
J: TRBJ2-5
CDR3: AWSVSGRGSETQY

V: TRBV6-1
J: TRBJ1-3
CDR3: ASSGGGGNTIY

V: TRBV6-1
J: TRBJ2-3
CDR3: ASSEGQIQDTQY

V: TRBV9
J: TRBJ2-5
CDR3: ASSVGPASQETQY

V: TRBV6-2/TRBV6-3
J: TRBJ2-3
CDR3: ASREYRQTDTQY

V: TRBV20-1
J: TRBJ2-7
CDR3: SAREAGGAYEQY

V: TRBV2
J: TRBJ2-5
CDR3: ASRKGFQETQY

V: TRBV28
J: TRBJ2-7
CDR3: ATRSGAPYEQY

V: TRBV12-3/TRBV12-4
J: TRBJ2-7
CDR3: ASSTGTGRNEQY

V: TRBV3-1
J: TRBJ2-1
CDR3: ASSRSPGNEQF

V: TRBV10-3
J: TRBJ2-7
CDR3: ATTGTGAYNEQY

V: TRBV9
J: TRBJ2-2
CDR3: ASSVTGTANTGELF

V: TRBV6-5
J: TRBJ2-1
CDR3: ASSSGTRERNEQF

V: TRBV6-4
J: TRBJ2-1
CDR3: ASKQGPTSSYNEQF

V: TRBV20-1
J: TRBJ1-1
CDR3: SATGIYTEAF

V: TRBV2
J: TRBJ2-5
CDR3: ASSDRSGGPKETQY

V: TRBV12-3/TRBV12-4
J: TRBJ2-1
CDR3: ASSPRGPSGSEQF

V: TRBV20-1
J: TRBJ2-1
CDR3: SASPLRERSSYNEQF

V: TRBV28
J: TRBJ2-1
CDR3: ASSLQVKEQF

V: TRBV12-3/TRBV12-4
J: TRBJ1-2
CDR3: ASSLSGSYGYT

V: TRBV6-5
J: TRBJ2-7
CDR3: ASSYSNRGWDEQY